The rows below give T cell receptor beta chains drawn from one sample of a study of identifying expanded T cells in peripheral blood. Sequenced by immunoSEQ multiplex PCR; TCRdb stores in-frame clones only, minus some. This repertoire shows 90,000 or so clones, about 90% found once; its top ten account for approximately 5.6%. Material for sequencing was blood. The receptors derive from a person aged 18 to 75 in good health. CDR3s include the opening cysteine and the closing phenylalanine or tryptophan. A D gene is named only where the DNA matches it firmly. Expanded clones are given a class, and other clones once, few, many or no size at all.

cdr3_aa cdr3_nt d_call j_call clone_size v_call
CASSPRDRRYNEQFF TGTGCCAGCAGCCCACGGGACAGGCGCTACAATGAGCAGTTCTTC TRBD1 TRBJ2-1 NA TRBV5-8
CASSRGSIYNEQFF TGTGCCAGCAGTCGGGGGTCGATATACAATGAGCAGTTCTTC NA TRBJ2-1 NA TRBV6-5
CASSDRRDFSYNEQFF TGTGCCAGCAGCGACCGGAGGGACTTTTCCTACAATGAGCAGTTCTTC NA TRBJ2-1 NA TRBV7-8
CAISQTGGAVGETQYF TGTGCCATCAGCCAAACAGGGGGAGCAGTCGGAGAGACCCAGTACTTC TRBD1 TRBJ2-5 NA TRBV10-3
CASSPPGQLFF TGTGCCAGCAGCCCCCCGGGACAGCTCTTTTTT TRBD1 TRBJ2-2 NA TRBV7-9
CASSFQGGSYNEQFF TGTGCCAGTAGTTTTCAGGGGGGATCCTACAATGAGCAGTTCTTC NA TRBJ2-1 NA TRBV19
CASRTLGGQNTEAFF TGTGCCAGCAGAACCCTCGGGGGTCAGAACACTGAAGCTTTCTTT NA TRBJ1-1 many TRBV6-6
CASRDRSTDTQYF TGTGCCAGCAGGGATCGGAGCACAGATACGCAGTATTTT NA TRBJ2-3 NA TRBV7-3
CASSRGVDRAKPHQPQHF TGTGCCAGCAGCCGTGGGGTAGACAGGGCCAAGCCCCATCAGCCCCAGCATTTT TRBD1 TRBJ1-5 NA TRBV7-8
CASSTGGTGNQPQHF TGTGCCAGCAGTACAGGGGGTACGGGCAATCAGCCCCAGCATTTT TRBD1 TRBJ1-5 NA TRBV6-5
CASSVSPESTDTQYF TGTGCCAGCAGTGTTAGCCCAGAAAGCACAGATACGCAGTATTTT NA TRBJ2-3 NA TRBV6-1
CASSPWTASSYEQYF TGCGCCAGCAGCCCCTGGACAGCTAGCTCCTACGAGCAGTACTTC NA TRBJ2-7 NA TRBV5-1
CASSNGDTSSSWVGYEQYF TGTGCCAGCAGCAATGGGGACACCTCATCTTCATGGGTAGGCTACGAGCAGTACTTC NA TRBJ2-7 NA TRBV21-1
CASSFGTANTEAFF TGTGCCAGCAGCTTCGGGACAGCGAACACTGAAGCTTTCTTT TRBD1 TRBJ1-1 NA TRBV7-9
CASSDGIRGYEQYF TGTGCCAGCAGTGACGGGATAAGGGGCTACGAGCAGTACTTC NA TRBJ2-7 NA TRBV6-1
CASSGTGTGTPNTGELFF TGTGCCAGCAGCGGAACCGGGACAGGAACGCCGAACACCGGGGAGCTGTTTTTT TRBD1 TRBJ2-2 NA TRBV5-8
CASRPSSGGNEQFF TGTGCCAGCAGACCTTCCAGCGGTGGGAATGAGCAGTTCTTC NA TRBJ2-1 NA TRBV11-3
CASSSTSGGRNTQYF TGTGCCAGCAGCTCCACTAGCGGGGGTCGAAATACGCAGTATTTT TRBD2 TRBJ2-3 NA TRBV7-2
CSVEDSTGAGGYTF TGCAGCGTTGAAGATTCGACGGGGGCCGGTGGCTACACCTTC NA TRBJ1-2 NA TRBV29-1
CASSLDPGLAGVPYEQYF TGTGCCAGCAGCTTAGATCCCGGACTAGCGGGGGTCCCCTACGAGCAGTACTTC TRBD2 TRBJ2-7 NA TRBV7-6
CASSYSWPGRTYEQYF TGTGCCAGCAGTTACTCATGGCCGGGACGGACCTACGAGCAGTACTTC NA TRBJ2-7 NA TRBV6-6
CSVDGRTGGTYEQYF TGCAGCGTTGATGGGCGGACAGGGGGCACCTACGAGCAGTACTTC TRBD1 TRBJ2-7 few TRBV29-1
CASSPWGGGQPQHF TGTGCCAGCAGCCCCTGGGGGGGCGGACAGCCCCAGCATTTT NA TRBJ1-5 NA TRBV9
CASSPLTRDAGEKLFF TGTGCCAGCAGCCCGCTCACCAGGGACGCGGGCGAAAAACTGTTTTTT NA TRBJ1-4 NA TRBV7-9
CASTPGGGSNEQYF TGTGCCAGCACCCCAGGCGGGGGGTCCAACGAGCAGTACTTC TRBD2 TRBJ2-7 NA TRBV9
CASGPGQGAGELFF TGTGCTAGTGGCCCGGGACAGGGGGCCGGGGAGCTGTTTTTT TRBD1 TRBJ2-2 NA TRBV12-5
CASSPSGRGVEKLFF TGTGCCAGCAGCCCCAGCGGTCGAGGTGTTGAAAAACTGTTTTTT NA TRBJ1-4 NA TRBV7-2
CASSFVGDQPQHF TGCGCCAGCAGCTTCGTAGGGGATCAGCCCCAGCATTTT NA TRBJ1-5 NA TRBV5-1
CASSLGLDTQYF TGTGCCAGCAGCTTAGGTCTAGATACGCAGTATTTT NA TRBJ2-3 NA TRBV7-6
CSVEVVGRGMNTEAFF TGCAGCGTTGAGGTCGTTGGGCGCGGAATGAACACTGAAGCTTTCTTT NA TRBJ1-1 NA TRBV29-1
CASSPGGMNTEAFF TGTGCCAGCTCACCCGGGGGAATGAACACTGAAGCTTTCTTT NA TRBJ1-1 NA TRBV18
CASAPTGGNQPQHF TGCGCCAGCGCTCCTACAGGGGGTAATCAGCCCCAGCATTTT TRBD1 TRBJ1-5 NA TRBV5-1
CASSLAGQGSGQPQHF TGCGCCAGCAGCTTGGCCGGTCAGGGGAGTGGGCAGCCCCAGCATTTT NA TRBJ1-5 medium-sized TRBV5-1
CASSGTSGNGYTF TGTGCCAGCAGTGGAACGTCGGGTAATGGCTACACCTTC NA TRBJ1-2 NA TRBV7-9
CATSRMEQGVVYEQYF TGTGCCACCAGCAGGATGGAACAGGGAGTAGTGTACGAGCAGTACTTC NA TRBJ2-7 few TRBV15
CASSGQGNEQFF TGTGCCAGCAGCGGGCAGGGTAACGAGCAGTTCTTC NA TRBJ2-1 NA TRBV9
CAISGSPGNTIYF TGTGCCATCAGTGGTTCACCCGGAAACACCATATATTTT NA TRBJ1-3 NA TRBV10-3
CASSPRQGYGYTF TGTGCCAGCAGCCCCCGACAAGGATATGGCTACACCTTC NA TRBJ1-2 NA TRBV14
CASSLWGRSSYNEQFF TGCGCCAGCAGCTTGTGGGGGCGAAGCTCCTACAATGAGCAGTTCTTC NA TRBJ2-1 NA TRBV5-1
CASSLHNEQFF TGTGCCAGCAGCTTACACAATGAGCAGTTCTTC NA TRBJ2-1 NA TRBV7-9
CASRLGANTEAFF TGTGCCAGCAGACTAGGGGCGAACACTGAAGCTTTCTTT NA TRBJ1-1 NA TRBV4-1
CASRSSGTGSGEQYF TGTGCCAGCAGGTCATCCGGGACAGGGTCTGGCGAGCAGTACTTC TRBD1 TRBJ2-7 NA TRBV6-1
CASSIYRGLKDEQFF TGTGCCAGTAGTATTTATCGGGGGCTAAAGGATGAGCAGTTCTTC NA TRBJ2-1 NA TRBV19
CASSYGGTNTGELFF TGTGCCAGCAGTTACGGGGGCACAAACACCGGGGAGCTGTTTTTT NA TRBJ2-2 NA TRBV6-6
CASSPQVERGNYEQYF TGTGCCAGCAGCCCCCAGGTTGAGCGGGGGAATTACGAGCAGTACTTC TRBD2 TRBJ2-7 once TRBV5-6
CASARGASRAADTQYF TGCGCCAGCGCAAGAGGGGCCAGCAGGGCGGCAGATACGCAGTATTTT NA TRBJ2-3 NA TRBV5-1
CASSWGGQTYEQYF TGTGCCAGCAGTTGGGGGGGGCAAACCTACGAGCAGTACTTC NA TRBJ2-7 NA TRBV6-6
CAWSVLKTGAGGYTF TGTGCCTGGAGTGTTCTAAAAACTGGAGCGGGTGGCTACACCTTC NA TRBJ1-2 NA TRBV30
CASSEGQLNTEAFF TGTGCCAGCAGCGAGGGACAGCTTAACACTGAAGCTTTCTTT TRBD1 TRBJ1-1 NA TRBV5-4
CASSARDRGSGELFF TGTGCCAGCAGCGCCCGGGACAGGGGTTCCGGGGAGCTGTTTTTT TRBD1 TRBJ2-2 NA TRBV11-2
CASSDSGPAHNQPQHF TGTGCCAGCAGTGACTCCGGCCCGGCACACAATCAGCCCCAGCATTTT NA TRBJ1-5 NA TRBV6-4
CASSLGVAGPQPQHF TGTGCCAGCAGCTTAGGGGTAGCGGGGCCTCAGCCCCAGCATTTT NA TRBJ1-5 NA TRBV7-2
CASSSGTGGREPQHF TGTGCCAGCAGCTCCGGGACAGGGGGCAGAGAGCCCCAGCATTTT TRBD1 TRBJ1-5 NA TRBV7-9
CASSFFGGDYGYTF TGTGCCAGCAGCTTCTTCGGGGGCGACTATGGCTACACCTTC NA TRBJ1-2 NA TRBV5-6
CASRPSGGYSNQPQHF TGTGCCAGTAGGCCCTCGGGGGGGTATAGCAATCAGCCCCAGCATTTT NA TRBJ1-5 NA TRBV19
CAWSVKSGTRTVSTDTQYF TGTGCCTGGAGTGTAAAATCCGGGACTAGAACGGTGAGCACAGATACGCAGTATTTT TRBD2 TRBJ2-3 NA TRBV30
CASSDSDSTGELFF TGTGCCAGCAGTGACTCGGATAGTACCGGGGAGCTGTTTTTT NA TRBJ2-2 NA TRBV6-4